This T cell receptor beta chain was identified during a study of response to subunit inactivated influenza vaccine. In regard to this clonotype: Its cognate antigen is unknown.

Overall study findings and caveats: It was the authors' suggestion that each seasonal influenza vaccination recruits few new T cells.

TCRdb analysed the RT-PCR reads with MiXCR anew, one entry per CDR3 protein. Of some 500,000 distinct CDR3 sequences in the sample, over 25% were seen once. Trimming removed 0 bases at V and 2 bases at J, with 11 bases between. Germline V CDR1 and CDR2: LGHNA, YSLEER. The CDR3 spans 15 residues. Sequences were derived from CD4+ T cells sorted from PBMCs, sampled 4 to 6 days after vaccination. The receptor comes from a man aged 45-60 years who received an inactivated influenza vaccine. This chain joins TRBV4-3 and TRBJ2-7; the D is unclear. The CDR3 bases are TGCGCCAGCAGCCAAGAAAAACTGTGGACCTACGAGCAGTACTTC. Its protein product is CASSQEKLWTYEQYF.